One sample yielded the 21 T cell receptor beta chains listed below, sequenced in a study of blood T cell repertoires in COVID-19 (dated by TCRdb to the early 2020s). The library was obtained by the immunoSEQ multiplex PCR assay. The immuneACCESS repertoire file appears here via TCRdb, limited to in-frame rearrangements. These files lack a portion of the clones; in checked studies, under half of the deficit traces to unresolved V genes, and the cause of the others is not known. In this sample the table shows 310,000 or so clones, approximately 86% of which occur a single time. The ten largest clones capture about 2.2% of the sample. Specimen: peripheral blood. These receptors were collected from a woman in her forties or fifties who had recovered from COVID-19.

Only a few counts were recorded for this clone. V gene TRBV5-1 combines with J gene TRBJ1-1; 10 bases are shared with TRBD1. V shed 6 bases and J 4 bases; nucleotides not matched to a gene: 3. Germline-derived CDR1 and CDR2 are SGHRS and YFSETQ. This CDR3 region has 13 residues. The CDR3 region is CASTGTGATEAFF. CDR3 in DNA: TGCGCCAGCACCGGGACAGGGGCCACTGAAGCTTTCTTT.

This clone was recorded only once. V gene TRBV27 combines with J gene TRBJ1-5; D is undetermined. Germline V CDR1 and CDR2: MNHEY, SMNVEV (reference sequence). The CDR3 length is 16 residues. V was shortened by 5 bases and J by 4 bases, with 18 bases between the two germline ends. The CDR3 DNA is TGTGCCAGCAGTCTGCCTAGAGATGGACTTAATCAGCCCCAGCATTTT. Its translation is CASSLPRDGLNQPQHF.

Only one count was recorded for this clone. The chain is built from TRBV2 and TRBJ1-2; D perhaps matches TRBD1 (5 bases). Trimming took 4 bases from V and 4 from J, leaving 7 bases between them. Germline CDR1 is SNHLY and CDR2 is FYNNEI. There are 12 residues in the CDR3. The CDR3 loop reads CASSGQTYGYTF. DNA for the CDR3: TGTGCCAGCAGTGGACAGACCTATGGCTACACCTTC.

This clone has more than one count but fewer than ten. The gene calls are TRBV29-1 and TRBJ1-4; D possibly corresponds to TRBD1 (6 bases). The CDR3 has 13 amino acids. Trimming took off 2 bases at V and 8 bases at J, with 12 bases between the two ends. Looked up from germline, CDR1 is SQVTM and CDR2 is ANQGSEA. CDR3 nucleotides: TGCAGCGTTGAACTTTCCGGGACAGAAAAACTGTTTTTT. Residues: CSVELSGTEKLFF.

This chain links TRBV9 with TRBJ2-7; the match to TRBD1 covers 9 bases. V gave up 0 bases and J gave up 5 bases; unmatched junction bases: 6. Germline-derived CDR1 and CDR2 are SGDLS and YYNGEE. The CDR3 sequence is 15 residues long. Here the CDR3 DNA reads TGTGCCAGCAGCGTAGGGGGACAGGGTGTCCACGAGCAGTACTTC. It codes for CASSVGGQGVHEQYF.

The gene calls are TRBV2 and TRBJ2-7; 7 bases are a match to TRBD2. The CDR3 runs to 14 residues. Trimming removed 8 bases from V and 2 bases from J; junction bases left unmatched: 9. Germline values: CDR1 SNHLY, CDR2 FYNNEI. In nucleotides, the CDR3 is TGTGCCAGCGTCCGGGAGGTAGCGGCCTACGAGCAGTACTTC. It codes for CASVREVAAYEQYF.

The V call is TRBV12-3 or TRBV12-4, the J call TRBJ1-2; D is undetermined. The CDR3 has 13 residues. Trimming left V 7 bases short and J 1 base short, with 10 bases between. This CDR3 is CASTQTFNYGYTF. CDR3 bases: TGTGCCAGCACCCAGACATTTAACTATGGCTACACCTTC.

The chain carries TRBV3-1 (or the pseudogene TRBV3-2) and TRBJ1-2, with 9 bases fitting TRBD1. Looked up from germline, CDR1 is LGHDT and CDR2 is YNNKEL (reference sequence). V was pared by 4 bases and J by 7 bases, with 13 bases of the junction left unmatched. The CDR3 length is 16 residues. CDR3 in DNA: TGTGCCAGCAGCCTTACTTCGCGGGGACAGGGTAGTGGCTACACCTTC. Amino acids: CASSLTSRGQGSGYTF.

CDR3 in amino acids: CASRLGGVTEAFF. Written as DNA, the CDR3 is TGTGCCAGCAGACTAGGGGGGGTCACTGAAGCTTTCTTT. V usage is TRBV6-5 and J usage is TRBJ1-1; a weak D match, TRBD1 (6 bases). Germline values: CDR1 MNHEY, CDR2 SVGAGI. The CDR3 sequence is 13 residues long. The V end was cut by 6 bases, the J end by 4 bases, with 12 bases between.

The chain links TRBV6-5 to TRBJ2-7, with D perhaps matching TRBD1 (6 bases). This CDR3 is 15 amino acids long. Trimming removed 10 bases at V and 4 bases at J, with 23 bases between. Germline V gene data show CDR1 as MNHEY and CDR2 as SVGAGI. The CDR3 DNA sequence: TGTGCCATGCCCATCGGGAACAGGGTTGTGTACGAGCAGTACTTC. It yields the protein CAMPIGNRVVYEQYF.

The V gene is TRBV6-2 or TRBV6-3, the J gene TRBJ1-1, with D possibly matching TRBD1 (5 bases). The length of the CDR3 is 15 residues. Per the germline V gene, CDR1 is MNHEY and CDR2 is SVGEGT. V was shortened by 2 bases and J by 0 bases, with 10 bases between the two germline ends. For the CDR3, the DNA is TGTGCCAGCAGTTACCCCTTGACAGTGAACACTGAAGCTTTCTTT. It translates to CASSYPLTVNTEAFF.

The genes are TRBV5-4 and TRBJ2-5; 9 bases fit TRBD2. The J segment lost 4 bases and the V segment lost 5 bases, leaving 6 bases of the junction unmatched. The CDR3 totals 14 residues. Germline loops: CDR1 SGHNT, CDR2 YYREEE (reference sequence). DNA for the CDR3: TGTGCCAGCAGTGGGGCGGGGGGGCGAGAGACCCAGTACTTC. This encodes CASSGAGGRETQYF.

This clone was counted a single time. This chain connects TRBV6-5 to TRBJ1-5; a weak D match, TRBD1 (5 bases). Trimming removed 5 bases at V and 5 bases at J, with 10 bases between. The germline CDR1 and CDR2 sequences are MNHEY and SVGAGI. The CDR3 has 13 residues. The CDR3 loop is CASSPDKYQPQHF. CDR3 DNA: TGTGCCAGCAGTCCGGACAAGTATCAGCCCCAGCATTTT.

The chain couples TRBV7-2 to TRBJ2-2; perhaps TRBD2 as D (6 bases). Germline CDR1 and CDR2: SGHTA and FQGNSA. The CDR3 loop spans 14 amino acids. With 1 base removed from V and 7 bases from J, the gap between germline ends came to 10 bases. CDR3 nucleotide sequence: TGTGCCAGCAGCTTAGTTTGGAGGGGCGGGGAGCTGTTTTTT. It codes for CASSLVWRGGELFF. Full variable domain (outside the CDR3, taken from reference TRBV7-2 and TRBJ2-2): GAGVSQSPSNKVTEKGKDVELRCDPISGHTALYWYRQSLGQGLEFLIYFQGNSAPDKSGLPSDRFSAERTGGSVSTLTIQRTQQEDSAVYLCASSLVWRGGELFFGEGSRLTVL.

This clone was found a few times. This rearrangement joins TRBV7-9 to TRBJ2-7, with 7 bases aligning to TRBD1. CDR1 is SEHNR and CDR2 is FQNEAQ in the germline V gene (reference sequence). V lost 5 bases, J lost 2 bases, and 0 bases stayed unmatched. The CDR3 loop spans 12 amino acids. The CDR3 DNA reads TGTGCCAGCAGCCAGGGGGCCTACGAGCAGTACTTC. Translating it yields CASSQGAYEQYF.

The chain uses TRBV30 and TRBJ1-6, with TRBD1 matching 8 bases. CDR3 length equals 12 residues. Germline lookup yields CDR1 GTSNPN and CDR2 SVGIG (reference sequence). With 7 bases clipped from V and 10 bases from J, the junction kept 6 bases outside the gene matches. The CDR3 spells CAYQGARSPLHF. CDR3 coding DNA: TGTGCCTACCAGGGGGCGAGATCACCCCTCCACTTT. Filled out from reference TRBV30 and TRBJ1-6, the complete variable domain reads SQTIHQWPATLVQPVGSPLSLECTVEGTSNPNLYWYRQAAGRGLQLLFYSVGIGQISSEVPQNLSASRPQDRQFILSSKKLLLSDSGFYLCAYQGARSPLHFGNGTRLTVT.

V and J are TRBV19 and TRBJ1-1; D might be TRBD1 (5 bases). The germline V and J ends were trimmed by 11 bases and 7 bases, with 17 bases remaining between them. The CDR3 totals 12 residues. Looked up from germline, CDR1 is LNHDA and CDR2 is SQIVND (reference sequence). CDR3 amino acids: CAPRGGSNEAFF. As DNA, the CDR3 is TGTGCCCCACGGGGGGGGTCGAATGAAGCTTTCTTT.

This chain uses TRBV5-4 with TRBJ2-1; the D gene is possibly TRBD2 (6 bases). The germline V gene encodes CDR1 SGHNT and CDR2 YYREEE (reference sequence). V shed 5 bases and J shed 2 bases, with 26 bases lying between them. The CDR3 extends over 19 amino acids. The CDR3 region has the DNA TGTGCCAGCAGTCCCCACCGATTTCGGAGTAGCGGAACCTACAATGAGCAGTTCTTC. This gives the protein CASSPHRFRSSGTYNEQFF.

The genes are TRBV28 and TRBJ1-6; perhaps TRBD1 as D (5 bases). V lost 2 bases and J 1 base, leaving 12 bases between the germline ends. Germline CDR1 and CDR2: MDHEN and SYDVKM. This CDR3 is 17 amino acids long. The CDR3 nucleotides read TGTGCCAGCAGTTTAGGCGCCGCAGGGTCCTATAATTCACCCCTCCACTTT. Amino acid sequence: CASSLGAAGSYNSPLHF.

There are many counts of this clone. The V gene is TRBV30, the J gene TRBJ1-2, with 7 nucleotides matching TRBD1. The trim removed 1 base at V and 4 bases at J, leaving 6 bases unmatched. Germline-derived CDR1 and CDR2 are GTSNPN and SVGIG (reference sequence). The CDR3 length is 14 residues. The CDR3 loop is CAWSALGQAYGYTF. CDR3 DNA: TGTGCCTGGAGTGCCCTTGGACAGGCCTATGGCTACACCTTC.

The chain links TRBV6-2 or TRBV6-3 to TRBJ1-3, with a tentative D call TRBD1 (5 bases). The CDR3 runs 16 residues. Trimming removed 2 bases from V and 3 bases from J, with 14 bases in between. Germline V gene sequence: CDR1 MNHEY, CDR2 SVGEGT. The chain's CDR3 is CASSYQRTFLGNTIYF. CDR3 nucleotides: TGTGCCAGCAGTTACCAAAGGACATTCCTTGGAAACACCATATATTTT.